The source of this T cell receptor (beta chain) is a study of T cell repertoires in cytomegalovirus infection. Across the study: An indication of both CMV infection and matching HLA type came from public TCR beta signatures.

In the case of this clonotype: Its antigen remains unknown.

MiXCR, run by TCRdb on the reads, gives a single entry per CDR3 protein. Counted here are approximately 700,000 distinct CDR3 sequences, under 40% occurring once; the ten biggest clones make up under 3.5%. Study findings and constraints: Predominance within the ex vivo response was attributable to HLA-C-restricted CMV-specific TCR beta clonotypes.

CDR1 SEHNR and CDR2 FQNEAQ come from the germline V gene (reference sequence). Deletions cut 5 bases from V and 7 bases from J, with 14 bases between. This CDR3 region has 13 residues. The sequenced material came from PBMCs. The rearrangement links TRBV7-9 to TRBJ2-5; D is perhaps TRBD1 (6 bases). This receptor was identified in a human donor in good health (CMV status not recorded). Some clones in this sample may be carry-over from other donors' samples. CDR3 bases: TGTGCCAGCAGCGCCATACAGGGTGCGACCCAGTACTTC. It codes for CASSAIQGATQYF.